The 3 T cell receptor beta chains below come from one sample, sequenced in a study of post-analysis software for immune sequencing data. What these receptors recognize is not known. The library was made from cDNA and included unique molecular identifiers. Each CDR3 protein is one row after TCRdb ran MiXCR on the PCR reads. The data contain roughly 670,000 distinct CDR3 sequences, approximately 60% of them singletons. Overall study findings and caveats: TRBV5-6, TRBV5-1 and TRBV20-1 belonged to a set of about 5 TRBV segments that were more frequent in patients than controls.

Sequences were obtained from blood. The receptors were sampled from a girl aged 2-10 years with multiple sclerosis.

V is TRBV2 and J is TRBJ2-5, with a possible D match to TRBD2 (6 bases). Trimming shortened V by 4 bases and J by 1 base, and 16 bases separated the two germline ends. Germline V gene lookup returns CDR1 SNHLY and CDR2 FYNNEI. This CDR3 spans 16 amino acids. The CDR3 sequence: CASSGPLAGPQETQYF. DNA for the CDR3: TGTGCCAGCAGTGGGCCCTTGGCGGGACCCCAAGAGACCCAGTACTTC.

This chain uses TRBV6-2 or TRBV6-3 with TRBJ2-1; possible D gene TRBD2, 6 bases. The length of the CDR3 is 13 residues. Germline values: CDR1 MNHEY, CDR2 SVGEGT. V lost 6 bases and J lost 7, with 13 bases in between. Written as DNA, the CDR3 is TGTGCCAGCAGCCGGGACTGGGGGAATGAGCAGTTCTTC. Protein: CASSRDWGNEQFF.

The V call is TRBV5-1, the J call TRBJ2-5; tentatively, D is TRBD2 (6 bases). This CDR3 is 15 amino acids long. With 4 bases removed from V and 11 bases from J, the gap between germline ends came to 24 bases. Germline V gene data show CDR1 as SGHRS and CDR2 as YFSETQ. The CDR3 is CASSPGSSSCNEQYF. The CDR3, as DNA: TGCGCCAGCAGCCCCGGGAGTAGCTCCTGCAATGAGCAGTACTTC. The variable domain in full, completed from reference TRBV5-1 and TRBJ2-5, reads KAGVTQTPRYLIKTRGQQVTLSCSPISGHRSVSWYQQTPGQGLQFLFEYFSETQRNKGNFPGRFSGRQFSNSRSEMNVSTLELGDSALYLCASSPGSSSCNEQYFGPGTRLLVL.